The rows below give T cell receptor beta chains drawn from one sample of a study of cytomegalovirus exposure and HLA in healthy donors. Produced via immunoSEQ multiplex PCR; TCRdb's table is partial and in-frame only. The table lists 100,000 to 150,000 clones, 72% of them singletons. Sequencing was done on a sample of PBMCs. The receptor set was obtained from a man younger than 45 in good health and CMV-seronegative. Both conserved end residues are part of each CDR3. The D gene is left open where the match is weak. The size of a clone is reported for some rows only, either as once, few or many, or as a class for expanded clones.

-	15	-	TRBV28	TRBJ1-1	CASSSYQNMNTEAFF	TGTGCCAGCAGTTCGTACCAGAACATGAACACTGAAGCTTTCTTT
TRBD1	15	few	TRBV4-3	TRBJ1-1	CASSQGTGGNTEAFF	TGCGCCAGCAGCCAAGGGACAGGGGGTAACACTGAAGCTTTCTTT
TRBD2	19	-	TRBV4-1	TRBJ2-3	CASSQVKGLAGATTDTQYF	TGCGCCAGCAGCCAAGTTAAGGGACTAGCGGGGGCAACCACAGATACGCAGTATTTT
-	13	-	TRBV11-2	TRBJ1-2	CASSPWGKDGYTF	TGTGCCAGCAGCCCCTGGGGCAAGGATGGCTACACCTTC
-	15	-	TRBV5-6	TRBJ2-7	CASINGTGWAYEQYF	TGTGCCAGCATTAATGGAACGGGATGGGCCTACGAGCAGTACTTC
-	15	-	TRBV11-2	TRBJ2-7	CASSLELTVGYEQYF	TGTGCCAGCAGCTTAGAACTGACAGTAGGATACGAGCAGTACTTC
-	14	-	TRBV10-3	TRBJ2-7	CAISEGVSAYEQYF	TGTGCCATCAGTGAAGGGGTCTCGGCCTACGAGCAGTACTTC
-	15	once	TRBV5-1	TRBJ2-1	CASSLMAGSYNEQFF	TGCGCCAGCAGCTTGATGGCAGGCTCCTACAATGAGCAGTTCTTC
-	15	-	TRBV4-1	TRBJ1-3	CASSHGTLRGNTIYF	TGCGCCAGCAGCCATGGGACATTGAGGGGAAACACCATATATTTT
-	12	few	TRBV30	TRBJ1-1	CAWDRLNTEAFF	TGTGCCTGGGACAGACTGAACACTGAAGCTTTCTTT
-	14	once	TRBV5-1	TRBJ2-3	CASSLDGNTDAQYF	TGCGCCAGCAGCTTGGACGGCAACACAGATGCGCAGTATTTT
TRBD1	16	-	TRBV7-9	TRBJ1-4	CASSLRQGSTNEKLFF	TGTGCCAGCAGCTTACGACAGGGCAGCACTAATGAAAAACTGTTTTTT
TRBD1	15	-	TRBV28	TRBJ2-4	CASSLIGQGANIQYF	TGTGCCAGCAGTTTAATTGGACAGGGGGCTAACATTCAGTACTTC